This paragraph covers one T cell receptor (beta chain) sequence. This clonotype was picked up a small number of times. This clone's antigen is unknown. Base qualities are not recorded, but no much larger clone differs from it by a single base. The germline V gene gives CDR1 as SGHRS and CDR2 as YFSETQ. V loses 3 bases, J loses 3 bases, and the germline ends lie 10 bases apart. Spanning cysteine to phenylalanine, the CDR3 consists of 15 amino acids. Just CDR3 DNA is preserved here, 45 bases in frame from base 1. Library preparation used 5' RACE. A second PCR of roughly 7 to 11 cycles was performed with a sample-barcoded 5' primer and a J-beta primer mix. A unique molecular identifier was introduced onto each TCR beta cDNA molecule by a template-switch 5' adaptor carrying 12 random nucleotides. At least 2.5 million CDR3-containing paired-end reads were obtained from each sample. First-strand cDNA was synthesized from all RNA with the Mint cDNA synthesis kit, primed by a TRBC-specific oligonucleotide. Following uracil-DNA glycosylase treatment, a first 18-cycle PCR with universal primers M1SS and BC2_uni_R was performed on all cDNA. The published analysis was carried out like this. Each sample was normalized by randomly selecting 1 million high-quality reads, each carrying a distinct molecular identifier. Instead of being binned into consensus sequences, reads with shared molecular identifiers were discarded. MiTCR, run with a Q25 quality threshold and the strictest error-elimination algorithm, handled CDR3 identification, clonotype clustering and error correction. Lower-bound total TCR beta diversity was estimated with a nonparametric unseen species model using Euler transformation. TCRdb passed the public sequencing reads through fastp at Q25 and MiXCR, retaining productive beta sequences. One record per CDR3 amino acid sequence lists the most common genes and DNA. The V and J calls come from TCRdb's annotation, not from the publication. The sample table records over 1,500,000 distinct CDR3 sequences; 35% to 50% of these occur just once. The top ten clones comprise more than 20% of the sample.

The 39 donors, aged about 6 to 95 years, were systemically healthy Caucasian individuals from Russia. Each donor gave about 10 milliliters of peripheral blood, drawn into EDTA-treated Vacutainer tubes. Ficoll-Paque density-gradient centrifugation was used to isolate PBMCs, with at least 7 million per sample. Total RNA was extracted from PBMCs with Trizol reagent, with at least 6 micrograms obtained per sample. For every donor, flow cytometry on a PBMC aliquot measured the percentage of naive CD45RAhigh/CD27high T cells. The entry originates in a study of blood T cells in healthy people across ages (dated by TCRdb to about 2015). At the level of the whole study: Template switching captured roughly one uniquely barcoded TCR beta cDNA molecule per two T cells in model experiments. The study measured age-related changes in TCR beta repertoire diversity using deep sequencing normalized with unique cDNA molecular identifiers. Four age groups were formed from the donors: young (average roughly 15 years), middle-aged (roughly 38), aged (about 62) and long-lived (more than 75). To avoid experimental bias, donors of different ages were randomly spread across the sequencing lanes. Using the same blood draw, the study looked at two additional independent replicas of 1 million unique cDNA reads for two donors, one aged 18 to 30 and the other aged 80 or older.

Summary of the overall study and its limitations: The long-lived group showed more naive CD4+ T cells, fewer expanded clones and increased TCR diversity than the aged group, suggesting age selection. Bulk unsorted PBMC profiling prevented conclusive comparison of naive and antigen-experienced compartments. As age increased, observed TCR beta diversity per million T cells dropped in a roughly linear way, and a significant reduction was already evident by age about 40. There was a strong correlation between observed TCR beta diversity and the percentage of naive T cells measured by flow cytometry. Total diversity estimates from one million sequenced T cells were considered lower bounds and underestimates. Because donor CMV infection status was unknown, age-related changes in expanded clonotypes were potentially confounded.

The specimen was blood. The chain is made from TRBV5-1 and TRBJ2-6; the D gene remains uncertain. The clonotype comes from a human donor in good health. For the CDR3, the sequence is CASSYTVVGANVLTF. DNA sequence: TGCGCCAGCAGCTATACAGTCGTTGGGGCCAACGTCCTGACTTTC.